This T cell receptor (beta chain) was obtained from a study of shared clonotypes between healthy human individuals. Study at large: Each donor had three CD4 naive, three CD4 memory, two CD8 naive and one CD8 memory plate.

The CDR3 extends over 17 amino acids. The germline V gene encodes CDR1 SQVTM and CDR2 ANQGSEA. Trimming at V came to 0 bases and at J to 4 bases, leaving 11 bases not matched to a gene. Healthy adults negative for HIV, lacking recent acute infections or vaccinations, served as donors. Naive CD4+ cells were CD45RA-selected; the remaining cells were memory. Only in-frame clones appear in the TCRdb table, and some are missing; sequencing was by immunoSEQ multiplex PCR. Of about 2.3 million clones in the sample, 85% to 95% were seen once. Sequenced input: naive CD4+ T cells from PBMCs. Indicated subset: CD45RA+ positively selected. This chain uses TRBV29-1 with TRBJ2-5; 10 nucleotides line up with TRBD2. The source of this sequence is a man between 18 and 35 years old in good health. Some clones in this sample may be carry-over from other donors' samples. The CDR3 sequence is CSVEDSGSEREGETQYF. Here the CDR3 DNA reads TGCAGCGTTGAAGATTCCGGATCAGAGCGGGAGGGAGAGACCCAGTACTTC.